This T cell receptor beta chain stems from a study of resident and recirculating memory T cells in vitiligo. As for the study in general: Each patient gave two lesional and two nonlesional epidermal shave biopsies, plus PBMCs. Study conclusions and caveats: Clonality differed among vitiligo lesions, with no unique dominant clone. Different lesions suggested infiltration by different T cell clones.

Only in-frame clones appear in the TCRdb table, and some are missing; sequencing was by immunoSEQ multiplex PCR. The sample lists tens of thousands of clones, just over 90% occurring once. Of note for this clone: Its specificity is unknown.

Anyone treated within the previous three months was excluded. This CDR3 comprises 15 residues. V lost 8 bases and J lost 3, with 18 bases in between. Germline V gene lookup returns CDR1 MNHNS and CDR2 SASEGT. Sequencing was performed on blood. This TCR was recovered from a male donor with vitiligo. The chain employs TRBV6-1 and TRBJ2-3; D remains unclear. CDR3 DNA sequence: TGTGCCAGCGCGAGCGCGGTGATGGATACAGATACGCAGTATTTT. Translation gives CASASAVMDTDTQYF.